The rows below give T cell receptor beta chains drawn from one sample of a study of Ad26.COV2.S vaccination and SARS-CoV-2 variants. Assay used: immunoSEQ multiplex PCR; TCRdb lists only in-frame clones, some missing. This repertoire shows about 180,000 clones, 70% to 90% found once; its top ten account for 4.5% to 7.5%. Sequencing used peripheral blood, obtained after recovery from COVID-19. The receptors originated from a human donor who had recovered from COVID-19. The CDR3 runs from the conserved cysteine through the conserved F or W. A D gene is named only where the DNA matches it firmly. Size values are once, few and many counts, or a class for expanded clones, and some rows have none.

length	size	V	D	J	DNA	CDR3
15	few	TRBV19	TRBD1	TRBJ1-5	TGTGCCAGTAGCCGACAGGGGGCGAGCAATCAGCCCCAGCATTTT	CASSRQGASNQPQHF
15	NA	TRBV2	NA	TRBJ2-3	TGTGCCAGCAGTAGGGGCGGGACTAGCACAGATACGCAGTATTTT	CASSRGGTSTDTQYF
13	NA	TRBV6-5	NA	TRBJ1-1	TGTGCCAGCAGCTCCCTGTCGCCGACTGAAGCTTTCTTT	CASSSLSPTEAFF
14	few	TRBV5-4	TRBD1	TRBJ2-7	TGTGCCAGCAGCTCCCCGGGACAGGGCTCCGAGCAGTACTTC	CASSSPGQGSEQYF
17	few	TRBV5-6	TRBD1	TRBJ1-6	TGTGCCAGCAGCTCGACAGGGGGTAACGCCTATAATTCACCCCTCCACTTT	CASSSTGGNAYNSPLHF
15	NA	TRBV9	NA	TRBJ2-5	TGTGCCAGCAGCGTAGCTACACTAATAGGGGAGACCCAGTACTTC	CASSVATLIGETQYF
16	NA	TRBV5-8	NA	TRBJ1-2	TGTGCCAGCAGCTTGAGGCAGGCGCGTCCTAACTATGGCTACACCTTC	CASSLRQARPNYGYTF
13	NA	TRBV6-6	NA	TRBJ1-5	TGTGCCAGCACCGAGGATAGCAATCAGCCCCAGCATTTT	CASTEDSNQPQHF
13	NA	TRBV29-1	NA	TRBJ2-3	TGCAGCCTGGGGTACGGGGTTTCAGATACGCAGTATTTT	CSLGYGVSDTQYF
14	once	TRBV27	NA	TRBJ1-2	TGTGCCAGCACCGGGGGGGAGGGGACATATGGCTACACCTTC	CASTGGEGTYGYTF
14	NA	TRBV3-1/TRBV3-2	NA	TRBJ1-1	TGTGCCAGCAGTCAAGGAGGGCAGGGCACTGAAGCTTTCTTT	CASSQGGQGTEAFF